This record looks at one T cell receptor (beta chain) sequence and its context. Its antigen is still unknown. This sample was taken from a study of cytomegalovirus exposure and HLA in healthy donors. Study results and caveats: TCR beta chains numbering some 160 were designated cytomegalovirus-associated. In a later analysis, V- and J-gene trimming of beta chains associated with a DCLRE1C missense variant, replicated independently. An analysis that was carried out later associated 16,951 TCR beta sequences with HLA alleles at 0.05 false discovery rate.

CDR1 SGHRS and CDR2 YFSETQ come from the germline V gene. The CDR3 length is 14 residues. V was cut by 4 bases and J by 2 bases, with 12 bases left in between. It was with 60 Vbeta and 13 Jbeta primers that the PCR ran. The protocol was immunoSEQ multiplex PCR, while the TCRdb copy is restricted to in-frame clones and leaves out a portion. This sample yields approximately 200,000 clones, of which roughly 83% are seen a single time; 1.2% to 1.5% belongs to the top ten. All donors participated as healthy donors of bone marrow. Sequencing used PBMCs. The rearrangement joins TRBV5-1 to TRBJ2-5; D uncertain. The TCR comes from a girl aged 5 to 17 in good health and CMV-seronegative. The CDR3 DNA follows: TGCGCCAGCAGCACGGCAGGTTTGCAAGAGACCCAGTACTTC. Its protein product is CASSTAGLQETQYF. Supplemented by reference TRBV5-1 and TRBJ2-5, the full variable domain reads KAGVTQTPRYLIKTRGQQVTLSCSPISGHRSVSWYQQTPGQGLQFLFEYFSETQRNKGNFPGRFSGRQFSNSRSEMNVSTLELGDSALYLCASSTAGLQETQYFGPGTRLLVL.